The present T cell receptor beta chain was sequenced within a study of molecular identifiers for immune sequencing clone quantification. MiXCR, applied by TCRdb to the PCR reads, yields one record per CDR3 protein. The sample holds approximately 670,000 distinct CDR3 sequences, around 20% seen once. Findings and caveats of the study: It was shown that clones above 20 RNA copies held over 99% of effector molecules, but under 1% in naive cells.

This clonotype was seen many times. Its matching antigen is unknown. The sequenced material came from naive CD8+ T cells from blood, with Jurkat cell RNA spiked in. Subset given: FACS-sorted CD8+CD4-CCR7+CD45RA+ naive T cells. The origin of this receptor is a human donor in good health. Some libraries in this study had Jurkat cell RNA spiked in.

DNA of the CDR3: TGTGCCAGCAGTTCCTCCGGGACAGGGGTTGAGCAGTTCTTC. Translated: CASSSSGTGVEQFF. V gene TRBV6-5 combines with J gene TRBJ2-1; TRBD1 matches at 10 bases. V was pared by 4 bases and J by 9 bases, with 6 bases of the junction left unmatched. The CDR3 sequence is 14 residues long. From germline, CDR1 is MNHEY and CDR2 SVGAGI.